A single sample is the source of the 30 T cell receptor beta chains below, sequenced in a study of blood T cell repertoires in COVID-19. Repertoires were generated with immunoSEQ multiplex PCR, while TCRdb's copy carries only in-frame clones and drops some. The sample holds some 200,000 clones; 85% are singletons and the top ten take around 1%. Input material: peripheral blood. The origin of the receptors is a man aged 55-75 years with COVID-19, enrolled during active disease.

The CDR3 protein is CASSYSPGGRNEQFF. The CDR3 DNA reads TGTGCCAGCAGTTACTCCCCAGGGGGCAGGAATGAGCAGTTCTTC. This chain connects TRBV6-5 to TRBJ2-1, with 8 bases matching TRBD1. Trimming took 0 bases from V and 7 from J; bases not matched to a gene: 5. The CDR3 covers 15 residues. Germline CDR1 reads MNHEY; CDR2 reads SVGAGI.

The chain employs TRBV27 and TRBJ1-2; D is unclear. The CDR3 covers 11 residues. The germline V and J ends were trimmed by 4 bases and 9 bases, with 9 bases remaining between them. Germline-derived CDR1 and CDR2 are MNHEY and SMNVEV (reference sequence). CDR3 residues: CASSSRGRYTF. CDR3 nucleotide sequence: TGTGCCAGCAGTTCGAGAGGGCGCTACACCTTC.

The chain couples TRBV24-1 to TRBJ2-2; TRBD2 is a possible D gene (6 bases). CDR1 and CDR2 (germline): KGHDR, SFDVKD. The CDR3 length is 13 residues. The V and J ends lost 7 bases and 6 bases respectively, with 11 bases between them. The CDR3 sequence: CATRMGGPGELFF. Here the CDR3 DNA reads TGTGCCACCAGGATGGGGGGACCCGGGGAGCTGTTTTTT.

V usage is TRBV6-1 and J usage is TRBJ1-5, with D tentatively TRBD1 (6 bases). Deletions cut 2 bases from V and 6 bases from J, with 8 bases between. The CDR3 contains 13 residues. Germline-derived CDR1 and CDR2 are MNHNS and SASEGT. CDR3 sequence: CASSEQGRQPQHF. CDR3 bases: TGTGCCAGCAGTGAACAGGGGCGTCAGCCCCAGCATTTT.

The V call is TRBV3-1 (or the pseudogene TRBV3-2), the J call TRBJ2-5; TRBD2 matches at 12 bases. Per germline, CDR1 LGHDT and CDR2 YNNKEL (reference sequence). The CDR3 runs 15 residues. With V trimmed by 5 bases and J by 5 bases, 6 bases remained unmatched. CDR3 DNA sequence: TGTGCCAGCAGCGCTCGGACTAGCGGGATCGAGACCCAGTACTTC. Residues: CASSARTSGIETQYF.

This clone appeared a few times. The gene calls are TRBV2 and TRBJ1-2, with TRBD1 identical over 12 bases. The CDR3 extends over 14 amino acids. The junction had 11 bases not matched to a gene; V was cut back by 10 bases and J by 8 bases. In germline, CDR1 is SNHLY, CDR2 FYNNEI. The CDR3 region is CATNRDRGRYGYTF. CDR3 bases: TGTGCCACCAACCGGGACAGGGGGCGTTACGGCTACACCTTC.

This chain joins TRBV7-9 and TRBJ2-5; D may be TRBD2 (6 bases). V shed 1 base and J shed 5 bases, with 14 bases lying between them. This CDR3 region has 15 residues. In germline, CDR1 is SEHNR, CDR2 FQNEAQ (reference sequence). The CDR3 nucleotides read TGTGCCAGCAGCTTAGGGACGGGAGTAAAGGAGACCCAGTACTTC. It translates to CASSLGTGVKETQYF. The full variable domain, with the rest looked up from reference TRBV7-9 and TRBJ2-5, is DTGVSQNPRHKITKRGQNVTFRCDPISEHNRLYWYRQTLGQGPEFLTYFQNEAQLEKSRLLSDRFSAERPKGSFSTLEIQRTEQGDSAMYLCASSLGTGVKETQYFGPGTRLLVL.

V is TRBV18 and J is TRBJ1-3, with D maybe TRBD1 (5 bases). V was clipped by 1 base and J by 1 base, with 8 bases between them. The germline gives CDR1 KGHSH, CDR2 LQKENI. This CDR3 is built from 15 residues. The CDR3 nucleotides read TGTGCCAGCTCACCACAGGGGCAATCTGGAAACACCATATATTTT. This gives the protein CASSPQGQSGNTIYF.

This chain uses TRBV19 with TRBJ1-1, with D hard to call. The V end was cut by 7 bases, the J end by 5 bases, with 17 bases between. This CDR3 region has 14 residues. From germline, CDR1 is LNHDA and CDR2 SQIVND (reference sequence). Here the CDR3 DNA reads TGTGCCAGTACCCCAGCGGAGGGTTCGACTGAAGCTTTCTTT. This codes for CASTPAEGSTEAFF.

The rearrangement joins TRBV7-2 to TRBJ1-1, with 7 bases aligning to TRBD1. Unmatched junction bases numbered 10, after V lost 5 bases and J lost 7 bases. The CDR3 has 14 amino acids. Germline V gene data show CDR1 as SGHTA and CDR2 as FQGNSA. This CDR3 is CASSPSGGPGEAFF. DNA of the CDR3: TGTGCCAGCAGCCCCTCAGGGGGGCCAGGTGAAGCTTTCTTT.

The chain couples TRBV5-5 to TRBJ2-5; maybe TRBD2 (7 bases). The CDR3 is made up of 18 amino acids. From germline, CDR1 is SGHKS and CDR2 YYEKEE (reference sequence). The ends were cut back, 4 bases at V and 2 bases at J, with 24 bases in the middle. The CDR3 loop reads CASSPLPGRAGAQETQYF. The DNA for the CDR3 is TGTGCCAGCAGCCCACTCCCTGGGAGGGCAGGGGCGCAAGAGACCCAGTACTTC.

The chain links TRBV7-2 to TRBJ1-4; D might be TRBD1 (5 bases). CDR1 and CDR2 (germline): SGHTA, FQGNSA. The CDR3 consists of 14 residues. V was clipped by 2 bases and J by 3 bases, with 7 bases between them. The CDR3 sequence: CASSLSGANEKLFF. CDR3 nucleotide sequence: TGTGCCAGCAGCTTATCGGGGGCTAATGAAAAACTGTTTTTT.

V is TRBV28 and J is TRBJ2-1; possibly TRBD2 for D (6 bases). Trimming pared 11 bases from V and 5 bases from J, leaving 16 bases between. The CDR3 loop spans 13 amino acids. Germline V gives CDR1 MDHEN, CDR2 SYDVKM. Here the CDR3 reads CAGWDSVNNEQFF. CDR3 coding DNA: TGTGCCGGCTGGGACTCTGTAAACAATGAGCAGTTCTTC.

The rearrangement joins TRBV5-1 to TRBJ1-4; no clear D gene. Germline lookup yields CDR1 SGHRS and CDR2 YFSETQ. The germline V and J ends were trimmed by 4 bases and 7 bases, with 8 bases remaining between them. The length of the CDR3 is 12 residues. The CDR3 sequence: CASSLSFEKLFF. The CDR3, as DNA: TGCGCCAGCAGCCTGTCGTTTGAAAAACTGTTTTTT.

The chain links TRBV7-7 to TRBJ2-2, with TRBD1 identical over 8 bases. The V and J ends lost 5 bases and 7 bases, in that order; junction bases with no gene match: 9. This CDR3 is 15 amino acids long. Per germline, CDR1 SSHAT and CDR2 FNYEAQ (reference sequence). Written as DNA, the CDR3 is TGTGCCAGCAGCCAAACACAGGGGGTCGGCGGGGAGCTGTTTTTT. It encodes CASSQTQGVGGELFF.

CDR3 in amino acids: CASSLEISYEQYF. As DNA, the CDR3 is TGTGCCAGCAGTTTAGAGATTTCCTACGAGCAGTACTTC. The chain employs TRBV28 and TRBJ2-7; no reliable D call. Per the germline V gene, CDR1 is MDHEN and CDR2 is SYDVKM. This CDR3 has 13 residues. Between the trimmed V and J ends, which lost 2 bases and 1 base, there was a span of 6 bases.

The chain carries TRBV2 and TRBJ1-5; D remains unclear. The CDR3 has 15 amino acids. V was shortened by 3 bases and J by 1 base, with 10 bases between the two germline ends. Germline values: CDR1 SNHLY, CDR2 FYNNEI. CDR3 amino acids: CASSDSHTSNQPQHF. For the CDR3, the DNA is TGTGCCAGCAGTGATAGTCATACGAGCAATCAGCCCCAGCATTTT.

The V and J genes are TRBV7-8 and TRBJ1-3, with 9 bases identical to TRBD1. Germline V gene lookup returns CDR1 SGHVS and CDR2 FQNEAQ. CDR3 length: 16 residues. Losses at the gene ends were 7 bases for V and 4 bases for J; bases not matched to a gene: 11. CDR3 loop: CASTTANRGLGNTIYF. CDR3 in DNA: TGTGCCAGCACCACCGCTAACAGGGGGCTGGGAAACACCATATATTTT.

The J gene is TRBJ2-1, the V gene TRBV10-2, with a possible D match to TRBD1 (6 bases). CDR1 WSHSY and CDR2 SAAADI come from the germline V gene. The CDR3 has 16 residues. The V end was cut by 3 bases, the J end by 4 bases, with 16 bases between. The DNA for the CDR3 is TGCGCCAGCAGTGAAGGGTGGGGGCCCGAGTACAATGAGCAGTTCTTC. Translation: CASSEGWGPEYNEQFF.

In nucleotides, the CDR3 is TGTGCCAGCATAAAGGGGACAGTCTACGAGCAGTACTTC. Its translation: CASIKGTVYEQYF. The chain is built from TRBV28 and TRBJ2-7; 7 positions match TRBD1. Germline CDR1 reads MDHEN; CDR2 reads SYDVKM. V shed 7 bases, J shed 3 bases, and the junction held 6 bases outside the gene matches. The CDR3 is 13 amino acids. The variable domain in full, with the rest retrieved from reference TRBV28 and TRBJ2-7, is DVKVTQSSRYLVKRTGEKVFLECVQDMDHENMFWYRQDPGLGLRLIYFSYDVKMKEKGDIPEGYSVSREKKERFSLILESASTNQTSMYLCASIKGTVYEQYFGPGTRLTVT.

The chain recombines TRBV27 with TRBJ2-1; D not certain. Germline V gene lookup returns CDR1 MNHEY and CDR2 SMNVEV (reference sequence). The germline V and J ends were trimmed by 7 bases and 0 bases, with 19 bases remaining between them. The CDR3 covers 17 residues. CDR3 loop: CASTPVRRMSSYNEQFF. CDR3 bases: TGTGCCAGCACCCCCGTTCGGCGGATGAGCTCCTACAATGAGCAGTTCTTC.

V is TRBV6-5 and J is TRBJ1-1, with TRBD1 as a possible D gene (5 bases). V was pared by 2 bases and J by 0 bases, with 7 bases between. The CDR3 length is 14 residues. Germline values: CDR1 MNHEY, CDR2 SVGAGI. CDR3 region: CASSYQGMNTEAFF. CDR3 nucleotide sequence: TGTGCCAGCAGTTACCAGGGAATGAACACTGAAGCTTTCTTT.

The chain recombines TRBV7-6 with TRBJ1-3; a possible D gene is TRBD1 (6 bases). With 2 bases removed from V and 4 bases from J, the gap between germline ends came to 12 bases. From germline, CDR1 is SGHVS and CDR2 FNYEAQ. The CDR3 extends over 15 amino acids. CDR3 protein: CASSLTTGSGNTIYF. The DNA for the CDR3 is TGTGCCAGCAGCTTAACTACAGGGTCCGGAAACACCATATATTTT.

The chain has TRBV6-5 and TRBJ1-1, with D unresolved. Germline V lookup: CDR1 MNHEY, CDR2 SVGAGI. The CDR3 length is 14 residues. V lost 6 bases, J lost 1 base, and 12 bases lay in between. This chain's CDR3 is CASSATRQNTEAFF. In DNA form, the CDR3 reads TGTGCCAGCAGCGCCACTCGACAGAACACTGAAGCTTTCTTT.

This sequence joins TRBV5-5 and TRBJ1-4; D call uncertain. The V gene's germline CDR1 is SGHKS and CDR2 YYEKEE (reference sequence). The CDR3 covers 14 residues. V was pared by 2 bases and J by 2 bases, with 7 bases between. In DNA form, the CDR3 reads TGTGCCAGCAGCTTAGCCGGGACTAATGAAAAACTGTTTTTT. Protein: CASSLAGTNEKLFF.

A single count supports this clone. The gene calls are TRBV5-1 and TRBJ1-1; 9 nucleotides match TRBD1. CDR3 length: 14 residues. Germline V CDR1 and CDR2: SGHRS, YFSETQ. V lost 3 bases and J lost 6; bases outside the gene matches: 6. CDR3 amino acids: CASSWGQGVPEAFF. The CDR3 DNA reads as TGCGCCAGCAGCTGGGGACAGGGCGTACCTGAAGCTTTCTTT.

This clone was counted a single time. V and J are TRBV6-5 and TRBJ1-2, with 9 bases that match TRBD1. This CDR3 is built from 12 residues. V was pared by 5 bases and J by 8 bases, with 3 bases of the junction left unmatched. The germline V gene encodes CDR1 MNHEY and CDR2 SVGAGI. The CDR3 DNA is TGTGCCAGCAGTCCCGGGACAGGGGGCTACACCTTC. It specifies CASSPGTGGYTF.

The CDR3 region is CASRPERSQHF. The CDR3 region has the DNA TGTGCCAGCAGGCCCGAACGGTCCCAGCATTTT. This chain joins TRBV11-3 and TRBJ1-5; D is ambiguous. Germline V lookup: CDR1 SGHNT, CDR2 YENEEA. CDR3 size: 11 residues. V gave up 6 bases and J gave up 11 bases, with 11 bases separating them.

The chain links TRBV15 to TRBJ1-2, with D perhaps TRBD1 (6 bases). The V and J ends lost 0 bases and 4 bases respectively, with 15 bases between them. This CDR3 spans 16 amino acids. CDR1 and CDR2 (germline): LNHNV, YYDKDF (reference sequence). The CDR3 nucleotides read TGTGCCACCAGCAGAGACCGACGGGGGGCTGGCTATGGCTACACCTTC. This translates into CATSRDRRGAGYGYTF. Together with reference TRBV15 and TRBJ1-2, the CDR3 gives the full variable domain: DAMVIQNPRYQVTQFGKPVTLSCSQTLNHNVMYWYQQKSSQAPKLLFHYYDKDFNNEADTPDNFQSRRPNTSFCFLDIRSPGLGDTAMYLCATSRDRRGAGYGYTFGSGTRLTVV.

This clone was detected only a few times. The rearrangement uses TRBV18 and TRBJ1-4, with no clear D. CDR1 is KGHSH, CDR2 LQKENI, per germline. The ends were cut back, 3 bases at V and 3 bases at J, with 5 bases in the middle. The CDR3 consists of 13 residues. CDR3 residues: CASSPLANEKLFF. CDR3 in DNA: TGTGCCAGCTCACCTTTAGCTAATGAAAAACTGTTTTTT.